This is a list of T cell receptor beta chains from one sample in a study of neurological immune-mediated disorders. In TCRdb, the 5' RACE reads were re-called with MiXCR into one record per CDR3 protein. The sample carries about 78,000 distinct CDR3 sequences, just over 5% recorded once. Material for sequencing was PBMCs. These receptor sequences come from a woman aged 25 to 39 with multiple sclerosis. CDR3s include the opening cysteine and the closing phenylalanine or tryptophan. The D gene is left open where the match is weak. The size field is filled for only some rows; it gives once, few, many or a size class.

d_gene	v_gene	abundance	j_gene	CDR3nt	CDR3aa
.	TRBV5-6	few	TRBJ2-1	TGTGCCAGCAGCTTGGATTCCACAGGGAATGAGCAGTTCTTC	CASSLDSTGNEQFF
.	TRBV28	many	TRBJ1-1	TGTGCCAGCAGACCTACAGGGACTCCGTCTGAAGCTTTCTTT	CASRPTGTPSEAFF
.	TRBV20-1	many	TRBJ2-7	TGCAGTGCTAGCCCAGGGGGGTCCTACGAGCAGTACTTC	CSASPGGSYEQYF
.	TRBV24-1	.	TRBJ2-1	TGTGCCACCAGACCGGGACATACAGGGAATGAGCAGTTCTTC	CATRPGHTGNEQFF
.	TRBV12-3/TRBV12-4	many	TRBJ1-1	TGTGCCAGCAGTTTACGAGGTAAAGCTTTCTTT	CASSLRGKAFF
.	TRBV23-1	.	TRBJ1-5	TGCGCCAGCAGTCCCCCGGGACCTAATCAGCCCCAGCATTTT	CASSPPGPNQPQHF
.	TRBV5-1	many	TRBJ2-1	TGCGCCAGCAGTGGGGGGGGCACATCCTACAATGAGCAGTTCTTC	CASSGGGTSYNEQFF
TRBD2	TRBV7-2	.	TRBJ2-3	TGTGCCAGCAGCAATGGGGGGACTAGCGGGTCCCAGTATTTT	CASSNGGTSGSQYF
.	TRBV18	many	TRBJ2-3	TGTGCCAGCTCACCACCGACCGCTCATGGGTCGGATACGCAGTATTTT	CASSPPTAHGSDTQYF
.	TRBV5-1	many	TRBJ2-1	TGCGCCAGCAGCCTGGGGTGGGGGGGCCTCAATGAGCAGTTCTTC	CASSLGWGGLNEQFF
.	TRBV20-1	many	TRBJ1-2	TGCAGTGCTAGATCTCCGGCGGGGACTCGACCCTACACCTTC	CSARSPAGTRPYTF
.	TRBV24-1	many	TRBJ2-5	TGTGCCACCAGTGCCCCGGGACAAGAGACCCAGTACTTC	CATSAPGQETQYF
.	TRBV7-8	many	TRBJ1-2	TGTGCCAGCAGTCAAACCGGGACTCTGCGATATGGCTACACCTTC	CASSQTGTLRYGYTF
TRBD2	TRBV5-1	few	TRBJ2-2	TGCGCCAGCAGCTTGCCCAGCGGGGGCGCCACCGGGGAGCTGTTTTTT	CASSLPSGGATGELFF
TRBD2	TRBV20-1	many	TRBJ2-1	TGCAGTGCTAGAGGTGGCGGGGGGGAGCAGTTCTTC	CSARGGGGEQFF
.	TRBV20-1	many	TRBJ2-5	TGCAGTGCTAGAGATGTAAGCGGCCAAGAGACCCAGTACTTC	CSARDVSGQETQYF
.	TRBV7-8	many	TRBJ1-2	TGTGCCAGCAGCTTAGGGGGAGGGATAGCTCCCGGCTACACCTTC	CASSLGGGIAPGYTF
.	TRBV5-1	many	TRBJ2-6	TGCGCCAGCAGTGCTGGGGCCAACGTCCTGACTTTC	CASSAGANVLTF
TRBD1	TRBV10-3	.	TRBJ2-2	TGTGCCATCAAGGACAGGGGAAACACCGGGGAGCTGTTTTTT	CAIKDRGNTGELFF
.	TRBV6-2/TRBV6-3	many	TRBJ2-5	TGTGCCAGCACCCGACCCTTGACAGAAATTCAAGAGACCCAGTACTTC	CASTRPLTEIQETQYF
TRBD1	TRBV24-1	few	TRBJ1-5	TGTGCCACCAGTGATTCCTCAGGGGGCGGTCAGCCCCAGCATTTT	CATSDSSGGGQPQHF
TRBD2	TRBV5-1	.	TRBJ2-1	TGCGCCAGCAGCAGCAAAGGACTAGCGAGAGCATTTTGGGAGCAGTTCTTC	CASSSKGLARAFWEQFF
.	TRBV4-1	many	TRBJ2-7	TGCGCCAGCAGCCAAGTAGCTAGCCCCAACGTCTACGAGCAGTACTTC	CASSQVASPNVYEQYF
.	TRBV5-8	many	TRBJ1-4	TGTGCCAGCAGCTTACGGCAGGCCGCTAATGAAAAACTGTTTTTT	CASSLRQAANEKLFF
.	TRBV5-1	few	TRBJ1-4	TGCGCCAGCAGCTTGGACTCAGGGGCTGGCGAAAAACTGTTTTTT	CASSLDSGAGEKLFF
.	TRBV28	many	TRBJ2-7	TGTGCCAGCAGCCGCGCTCCAGGCGAGCAGTACTTC	CASSRAPGEQYF
.	TRBV20-1	many	TRBJ1-2	TGCAGTGCTAGAGATTACGGTGGAAGGAGCTTC	CSARDYGGRSF
.	TRBV5-5	many	TRBJ1-2	TGTGCCAGCACCGGGGAGGGCGCGTATGGCTACACCTTC	CASTGEGAYGYTF
.	TRBV5-1	many	TRBJ2-2	TGCGCCAGCAGCTTGGAAGGCTTTAACACCGGGGAGCTGTTTTTT	CASSLEGFNTGELFF
.	TRBV15	many	TRBJ2-5	TGTGCCACCAGCAGTGGGACCACTGAAGAGACCCAGTACTTC	CATSSGTTEETQYF
.	TRBV15	many	TRBJ2-4	TGTGCCACCAGCAGGGCAGGGGTGTACATTCAGTACTTC	CATSRAGVYIQYF
.	TRBV4-2	many	TRBJ1-2	TGTGCCAGCAGTCAATGGAACGTAAAAGGCTACACCTTC	CASSQWNVKGYTF
.	TRBV4-2	many	TRBJ1-4	TGTGCCAGCAGCCAAGCGGGTCCGTCCGCTAATGAAAAACTGTTTTTT	CASSQAGPSANEKLFF
.	TRBV5-1	many	TRBJ1-2	TGCGCCAGCAGCGACCTGACAGCCTATGGCTACACCTTC	CASSDLTAYGYTF
TRBD1	TRBV5-8	many	TRBJ1-4	TGTGCCAGCAGCCCCGGACAGGGAAACGAAAAACTGTTTTTT	CASSPGQGNEKLFF
.	TRBV9	many	TRBJ2-1	TGTGCCAGCAGCCCCCCGGGCCCAAGCTCCTACAATGAGCAGTTCTTC	CASSPPGPSSYNEQFF
.	TRBV6-6	many	TRBJ2-2	TGTGCCAGCATTCAGGCAGGAGGGACCGGGGAGCTGTTTTTT	CASIQAGGTGELFF
TRBD1	TRBV5-1	.	TRBJ1-6	TGCGCCAGCAGCTTGGGCCGTACCGACAGGGTATATTCAACCCTCCACTTT	CASSLGRTDRVYSTLHF
.	TRBV6-2/TRBV6-3	many	TRBJ2-2	TGTGCCAGTCTAGGGCAGAACACCGGGGAGCTGTTTTTT	CASLGQNTGELFF
TRBD2	TRBV20-1	many	TRBJ2-1	TGCAGTGCCGCGGGACTAGCGGTCTCCTACAATGAGCAGTTCTTC	CSAAGLAVSYNEQFF
TRBD2	TRBV20-1	.	TRBJ2-1	TGCAGTGCCACGGGACTAGCGGGAGCCGGGTACAATGAGCAGTTCTTC	CSATGLAGAGYNEQFF
TRBD1	TRBV5-1	few	TRBJ1-2	TGCGCCAGCAGCCCACAGGGGGATAGGGGCTACACCTTC	CASSPQGDRGYTF
.	TRBV7-2	few	TRBJ2-7	TGTGCCAGCAGCCTAGACAAAGCTTACTTCGAGCAGTACTTC	CASSLDKAYFEQYF
.	TRBV10-3	many	TRBJ2-1	TGTGCCATCAGTGCAACCCTAGCCGGGGGCTTAGATGAGCAGTTCTTC	CAISATLAGGLDEQFF
.	TRBV18	many	TRBJ2-5	TGTGCCAGCTCACCACAGCAGGGCGAGACCCAGTACTTC	CASSPQQGETQYF
.	TRBV29-1	many	TRBJ2-3	TGCAGCGTTCGCAGGGGCACGAGCACAGATACGCAGTATTTT	CSVRRGTSTDTQYF
TRBD2	TRBV20-1	many	TRBJ2-1	TGCAGTGCTAGAGGGCTAGCGGGAGGGGCCTACAATGAGCAGTTCTTC	CSARGLAGGAYNEQFF
.	TRBV5-1	many	TRBJ1-2	TGCGCCAGCAGTACAGGGCGGAGTGGCTACACCTTC	CASSTGRSGYTF
.	TRBV12-3/TRBV12-4	many	TRBJ2-7	TGTGCCAGCAGCCCAGGGTTCTACGAGCAGTACTTC	CASSPGFYEQYF
.	TRBV20-1	many	TRBJ1-2	TGCAGTGCTAGAGGCAGGGGACAACTCACTGGCTACACCTTC	CSARGRGQLTGYTF
.	TRBV20-1	many	TRBJ1-2	TGCAGTGCTAGAGAAACAGGGTACAACCTCTATGGCTACACCTTC	CSARETGYNLYGYTF
TRBD1	TRBV6-5	.	TRBJ1-1	TGTGCCAGCAGTTACAAATCGACAGGGACCATCATGAACACTGAAGCTTTCTTT	CASSYKSTGTIMNTEAFF
TRBD1	TRBV18	many	TRBJ1-3	TGTGCCAGCTCACCGGACAGGGCCGGAAACACCATATATTTT	CASSPDRAGNTIYF
.	TRBV7-2	many	TRBJ1-6	TGTGCCAGCAGCTTGGCAAGCTACAATTCACCCCTCCACTTT	CASSLASYNSPLHF
.	TRBV14	few	TRBJ1-2	TGTGCCAGCAGCCAAGACTGGGGCCAAGCTTATCCTAACTATGGCTACACCTTC	CASSQDWGQAYPNYGYTF
TRBD2	TRBV4-1	few	TRBJ2-2	TGCGCCAGCAGCCAACCAGGGAGGGGCACCGGGGAGCTGTTTTTT	CASSQPGRGTGELFF